Below are 7 T cell receptor beta chains sequenced from a single sample in a study of TIL therapy for anti-PD-1-resistant metastatic lung cancer. The time point here: pre-treatment sample, taken before nivolumab and TIL therapy. This was the immunoSEQ v3 assay. Sequencing used immunoSEQ multiplex PCR; TCRdb keeps in-frame clones, though not all of them. The profile shows around 33,000 clones, 74% of them singletons. Sequences were derived from blood, sampled at baseline. The receptors here all came from a woman aged 30 to 85 with non-small cell lung cancer.

J is TRBJ2-5 and V is TRBV28, with 12 positions matching TRBD2. Germline V gene sequence: CDR1 MDHEN, CDR2 SYDVKM. The CDR3 has 15 residues. The V and J ends lost 6 bases and 1 base, in that order; junction bases with no gene match: 3. CDR3 amino acids: CASSLTSGGQETQYF. The CDR3 bases are TGTGCCAGCAGCCTGACTAGCGGGGGCCAAGAGACCCAGTACTTC.

V gene TRBV7-8 combines with J gene TRBJ1-1, with TRBD1 identical over 7 bases. The CDR3 has 14 residues. Germline assignment: CDR1 SGHVS and CDR2 FQNEAQ. J was trimmed by 2 bases and V by 5 bases; bases with no gene match: 5. Here the CDR3 reads CASSDREGNTEAFF. The CDR3 bases are TGTGCCAGCAGCGACAGGGAAGGTAACACTGAAGCTTTCTTT. Based on the CDR3 plus reference TRBV7-8 and TRBJ1-1, the full variable domain is GAGVSQSPRYKVAKRGQDVALRCDPISGHVSLFWYQQALGQGPEFLTYFQNEAQLDKSGLPSDRFFAERPEGSVSTLKIQRTQQEDSAVYLCASSDREGNTEAFFGQGTRLTVV.

This clone has a single count. The genes are TRBV2 and TRBJ2-7; TRBD2 matches 7 bases. J gave up 0 bases and V 6 bases, and 5 bases lay outside the gene matches. CDR1 and CDR2 from the germline V gene are SNHLY and FYNNEI. CDR3 length equals 14 residues. The CDR3 spells CASRKERDSYEQYF. The CDR3 DNA sequence: TGTGCCAGCAGAAAGGAGCGGGACTCCTACGAGCAGTACTTC.

The chain links TRBV7-2 to TRBJ2-5; 9 bases line up with TRBD1. Trimming removed 6 bases from V and 3 bases from J; junction bases left unmatched: 5. The CDR3 extends over 14 amino acids. Per germline, CDR1 SGHTA and CDR2 FQGNSA. The DNA for the CDR3 is TGTGCCAGCAGTAGACAGGGGGTAGAAGAGACCCAGTACTTC. It encodes CASSRQGVEETQYF.

The chain links TRBV30 to TRBJ1-1; D is perhaps TRBD1 (6 bases). Trimming stripped 8 bases from V and 4 bases from J, with 17 bases between. This CDR3 spans 13 amino acids. Looked up from germline, CDR1 is GTSNPN and CDR2 is SVGIG (reference sequence). As DNA, the CDR3 is TGTGCCCGAGGGGGGGACTTTAGCACTGAAGCTTTCTTT. It translates to CARGGDFSTEAFF.

The chain is built from TRBV19 and TRBJ2-7, with D possibly matching TRBD2 (6 bases). The V end was cut by 5 bases, the J end by 1 base, with 6 bases between. CDR1 is LNHDA and CDR2 is SQIVND in the germline V gene (reference sequence). This CDR3 contains 12 residues. Written as DNA, the CDR3 is TGTGCCAGTAGTGGGGGGTCCTACGAGCAGTACTTC. It encodes CASSGGSYEQYF.

The CDR3 reads CASSEGTPYGYTF. CDR3 bases: TGCGCCAGCAGTGAGGGGACACCCTATGGCTACACCTTC. V gene TRBV10-2 combines with J gene TRBJ1-2; tentatively, D is TRBD1 (6 bases). V was pared by 2 bases and J by 4 bases, with 8 bases between. CDR3 length equals 13 residues. In germline, CDR1 is WSHSY, CDR2 SAAADI.